The source of this TCR beta chain is a study of blood T cells in healthy people across ages. A sample-barcoded 5' primer and a J-beta primer mix were used in a second PCR of roughly 7 to 11 cycles. Every individual sample yielded 2.5 million or more paired-end reads (each containing CDR3). TCRdb fed the 5' RACE reads into MiXCR, producing one record per CDR3 protein. The sample shows about 1.8 million distinct CDR3 sequences, approximately 50% of them seen only once. V was pared by 3 bases and J by 0 bases, with 13 bases between. This CDR3 contains 16 residues. In germline, CDR1 is SGHRS, CDR2 YFSETQ.

This TCR was recovered from a woman aged 40 to 50 in good health. The sequenced sample consisted of blood. The chain carries TRBV5-1 and TRBJ2-1; D remains ambiguous. CDR3 DNA sequence: TGCGCCAGCAGCTACGAATTAGTGAGCTCCTACAATGAGCAGTTCTTC. Encoded protein: CASSYELVSSYNEQFF.